This T cell receptor beta chain appears in the sequencing data of a study of T cell responses to AZD1222 COVID-19 vaccine. Background on the study: Doses given second, at about 4 or about 12 weeks, were pooled.

General study findings and limits: Targeting of unmutated variant regions was reportedly seen in nearly half of spike-specific TCRs.

This CDR3 comprises 15 residues. V lost 1 base and J lost 5, with 12 bases in between. The V gene's germline CDR1 is SGHTA and CDR2 FQGNSA. TCRdb's copy holds only in-frame clones and misses some; the assay was immunoSEQ multiplex PCR. Of roughly 180,000 clones in the sample, around 87% were seen once. This clone was counted a few times. What it binds is not known. The V gene is TRBV7-2, the J gene TRBJ1-5; D remains unclear. The receptor's source is an adult in good health. This specimen was peripheral blood, taken on day 0 of AZD1222 vaccination. CDR3: CASSLGQVFDQPQHF. The DNA for the CDR3 is TGTGCCAGCAGCTTAGGGCAGGTTTTCGATCAGCCCCAGCATTTT.